The clone carrying this TCR beta chain was observed a few times. This specimen belongs to a study of OX40 agonist ivuxolimab in advanced cancers. Repertoires were generated with immunoSEQ multiplex PCR, while TCRdb's copy carries only in-frame clones and drops some. The sample includes under 25,000 clones, 74% of them seen just once. V gave up 5 bases and J gave up 3 bases, with 8 bases separating them. This CDR3 has 12 amino acids. In germline, CDR1 is LGHNA, CDR2 YSLEER. This TCR came from an adult with an advanced solid tumor such as melanoma, head and neck, liver or kidney cancer. V usage is TRBV4-3 and J usage is TRBJ2-7; D possibly corresponds to TRBD2 (6 bases). The sequences come from CD4+ or CD8+ T cells sorted from blood, collected in a trial of the OX40 agonist ivuxolimab. CDR3 coding DNA: TGCGCCAGCAGCTTTAGCGGCTACGAGCAGTACTTC. This encodes CASSFSGYEQYF.